This T cell receptor beta chain was captured by sequencing in a study of OX40 agonist ivuxolimab in advanced cancers. Study in general: Across the patients, intravenous ivuxolimab was delivered every 2 weeks at 0.01 to 10 mg/kg.

The CDR3 has 14 amino acids. The V gene's germline CDR1 is SGDLS and CDR2 YYNGEE. The V gene end was trimmed by 4 bases and the J gene end by 2 bases; junction bases not matched to a gene: 6. Assay used: immunoSEQ multiplex PCR; TCRdb lists only in-frame clones, some missing. The data hold around 70,000 clones, with about 94% observed a single time. The source is an adult with an advanced solid tumor such as melanoma, head and neck, liver or kidney cancer. The specimen was CD4+ or CD8+ T cells sorted from blood, collected in a trial of the OX40 agonist ivuxolimab. The chain links TRBV9 to TRBJ2-7, with 7 bases identical to TRBD2. This chain's CDR3 is CASSPGGGTYEQYF. CDR3 sequence (DNA): TGTGCCAGCAGCCCCGGGGGAGGGACCTACGAGCAGTACTTC.